The 6 T cell receptor beta chains given below trace back to one sample, sequenced in a study of T cells of healthy individuals. TCRdb redid the calling of the 5' RACE reads with MiXCR, one entry per CDR3 protein. The sample has 85,000 to 100,000 distinct CDR3 sequences, 17% seen once. The receptors were gathered from a human donor in good health.

This clonotype was seen a handful of times. The chain employs TRBV28 and TRBJ1-3, with TRBD1 as a possible D gene (5 bases). Germline CDR1 reads MDHEN; CDR2 reads SYDVKM. This CDR3 has 16 amino acids. V was pared by 8 bases and J by 0 bases, with 17 bases between. The DNA for the CDR3 is TGTGCCAGCCTTGAGTCAGGGATCCACTCTGGAAACACCATATATTTT. As protein: CASLESGIHSGNTIYF. The full variable domain, in which reference TRBV28 and TRBJ1-3 provide the parts outside the CDR3, is DVKVTQSSRYLVKRTGEKVFLECVQDMDHENMFWYRQDPGLGLRLIYFSYDVKMKEKGDIPEGYSVSREKKERFSLILESASTNQTSMYLCASLESGIHSGNTIYFGEGSWLTVV.

In this sample, this clonotype turned up a few times. The gene calls are TRBV7-9 and TRBJ2-5; 9 bases align to TRBD1. V lost 4 bases, J lost 1 base, and 10 bases stayed unmatched. The CDR3 consists of 17 residues. The germline gives CDR1 SEHNR, CDR2 FQNEAQ (reference sequence). The DNA of the CDR3 is TGTGCCAGCAGCTCCCTCTCCGGGACAGGGATCCAAGAGACCCAGTACTTC. It encodes CASSSLSGTGIQETQYF.

This chain joins TRBV3-1 and TRBJ2-2, with 7 bases aligning to TRBD2. The germline V gene encodes CDR1 LGHDT and CDR2 YNNKEL (reference sequence). Losses at the gene ends were 2 bases for V and 16 bases for J; bases not matched to a gene: 7. The CDR3 length is 12 residues. The CDR3 protein is CASSQWQGGTFF. CDR3 nucleotides: TGTGCCAGCAGCCAATGGCAGGGAGGGACGTTTTTT. Based on the CDR3 plus reference TRBV3-1 and TRBJ2-2, the full variable domain is DTAVSQTPKYLVTQMGNDKSIKCEQNLGHDTMYWYKQDSKKFLKIMFSYNNKELIINETVPNRFSPKSPDKAHLNLHINSLELGDSAVYFCASSQWQGGTFFGEGSRLTVL.

This clonotype showed up many times. J is TRBJ2-5 and V is TRBV5-1, with 8 bases that match TRBD2. Germline CDR1 is SGHRS and CDR2 is YFSETQ. With V trimmed by 1 base and J by 4 bases, 9 bases remained unmatched. The CDR3 is 16 residues long. The CDR3 protein is CASSLQSGRGGETQYF. DNA of the CDR3: TGCGCCAGCAGCTTGCAGAGCGGGAGAGGGGGAGAGACCCAGTACTTC.

This clonotype was detected only a few times. CDR3 region: CASSSSTSGDEYEQYF. DNA of the CDR3: TGTGCCAGCAGCTCCTCGACTAGCGGGGACGAATACGAGCAGTACTTC. The rearrangement joins TRBV11-2 to TRBJ2-7, with TRBD2 matching over 11 bases. Per the germline V gene, CDR1 is SGHAT and CDR2 is FQNNGV. The CDR3 contains 16 residues. V lost 4 bases to trimming and J lost 4 bases; unmatched junction nucleotides: 9.

This clonotype has at least ten counts. V is TRBV6-1 and J is TRBJ2-2; possibly TRBD1 or TRBD2 for D (5 bases each). This CDR3 contains 15 residues. V lost 10 bases to trimming and J lost 4 bases, with 19 bases between them. In germline, CDR1 is MNHNS, CDR2 SASEGT. The CDR3 DNA sequence: TGTGCCACCTATGGATGGGGGAAAGGCACCGGGGAGCTGTTTTTT. Its translation: CATYGWGKGTGELFF.